The 11 T cell receptor beta chains below all came from one sample that was sequenced in a study of T cell responses to AZD1222 COVID-19 vaccine. Assay: immunoSEQ multiplex PCR; the TCRdb copy retains only in-frame clones and omits some. Among some 140,000 clones listed, more than 85% were seen once. This specimen was peripheral blood, taken on day 0 of AZD1222 vaccination. The receptors shown here come from an adult in good health.

This chain joins TRBV5-1 and TRBJ2-5, with 7 bases fitting TRBD1. The CDR3 loop spans 14 amino acids. CDR1 and CDR2 from the germline V gene are SGHRS and YFSETQ. J gave up 3 bases and V 5 bases, and 7 bases lay outside the gene matches. The CDR3: CASRSTGTEETQYF. The CDR3 coding sequence is TGCGCCAGCAGGTCGACCGGGACAGAAGAGACCCAGTACTTC.

The rearrangement uses TRBV6-5 and TRBJ2-7; 7 bases line up with TRBD1. Trimming took 7 bases from V and 0 from J; bases not matched to a gene: 9. CDR1 and CDR2 (germline): MNHEY, SVGAGI. The CDR3 length is 15 residues. CDR3 region: CASTPSTGDSYEQYF. CDR3 bases: TGTGCCAGCACCCCCTCAACAGGGGACTCCTACGAGCAGTACTTC.

V is TRBV20-1 and J is TRBJ2-1; D not resolved. The V gene's germline CDR1 is DFQATT and CDR2 SNEGSKA (reference sequence). V lost 4 bases and J lost 7, with 5 bases in between. This CDR3 is 10 amino acids long. CDR3 nucleotide sequence: TGCAGTGCTACCGTTAATGAGCAGTTCTTC. Protein: CSATVNEQFF.

The gene calls are TRBV19 and TRBJ2-7; 9 nucleotides align to TRBD2. Germline CDR1 and CDR2: LNHDA and SQIVND (reference sequence). J was trimmed by 2 bases and V by 5 bases; bases with no gene match: 4. The CDR3 consists of 14 residues. The CDR3 loop reads CASSLTSGTYEQYF. The CDR3, as DNA: TGTGCCAGTAGTCTGACTAGCGGTACCTACGAGCAGTACTTC. The whole variable domain, filled in from reference TRBV19 and TRBJ2-7, reads DGGITQSPKYLFRKEGQNVTLSCEQNLNHDAMYWYRQDPGQGLRLIYYSQIVNDFQKGDIAEGYSVSREKKESFPLTVTSAQKNPTAFYLCASSLTSGTYEQYFGPGTRLTVT.

V gene TRBV5-1 combines with J gene TRBJ2-3; D gene unclear. The CDR3 totals 12 residues. In germline, CDR1 is SGHRS, CDR2 YFSETQ. V lost 4 bases to trimming and J lost 5 bases, with 8 bases between them. The CDR3 region has the DNA TGCGCCAGCAGCCTGCCTGGAGATACGCAGTATTTT. This encodes CASSLPGDTQYF.

The chain combines TRBV4-1 with TRBJ1-4; 7 bases agree with TRBD1. The germline CDR1 and CDR2 sequences are MGHRA and YSYEKL. This CDR3 has 14 amino acids. V gave up 6 bases and J gave up 6 bases; unmatched junction bases: 7. The CDR3 reads CASSRQGEDEKLFF. CDR3 DNA sequence: TGCGCCAGCAGTCGACAGGGCGAGGATGAAAAACTGTTTTTT.

This sequence joins TRBV11-3 and TRBJ2-1; 8 bases agree with TRBD2. Looked up from germline, CDR1 is SGHNT and CDR2 is YENEEA. The V segment lost 2 bases and the J segment 6 bases; nucleotides outside the gene matches: 3. The CDR3 is made up of 14 amino acids. CDR3 sequence (DNA): TGTGCCAGCAGCTTACTGGCGGGAGGCAATGAGCAGTTCTTC. The encoded protein is CASSLLAGGNEQFF.

For the CDR3, the DNA is TGTGCCAGTAATCCTGGACAGGCCTATCCGGGGAATCAGCCCCAGCATTTT. Translated, it gives CASNPGQAYPGNQPQHF. The V gene is TRBV19, the J gene TRBJ1-5; 7 nucleotides agree with TRBD1. Germline assignment: CDR1 LNHDA and CDR2 SQIVND (reference sequence). V lost 7 bases to trimming and J lost 4 bases; unmatched junction nucleotides: 16. The CDR3 has 17 amino acids.

This clone was seen only a few times. Written as DNA, the CDR3 is TGTGCCAGCAGGCCCCTTGGGACAGGCCAGAATGAAAAACTGTTTTTT. Translation gives CASRPLGTGQNEKLFF. This chain joins TRBV28 and TRBJ1-4; 8 bases agree with TRBD1. The junction had 11 bases not matched to a gene; V was cut back by 6 bases and J by 5 bases. Looked up from germline, CDR1 is MDHEN and CDR2 is SYDVKM. The CDR3 loop spans 16 amino acids.

The V gene is TRBV7-9, the J gene TRBJ2-1, with D unresolved. Germline V gene lookup returns CDR1 SEHNR and CDR2 FQNEAQ (reference sequence). V gave up 3 bases and J gave up 8 bases, with 17 bases separating them. The CDR3 runs to 15 residues. DNA for the CDR3: TGTGCCAGCAGCTTCATGTTAGCCGGTCGCGATGAGCAGTTCTTC. Its protein product is CASSFMLAGRDEQFF. Together with reference TRBV7-9 and TRBJ2-1, the CDR3 gives the full variable domain: DTGVSQNPRHKITKRGQNVTFRCDPISEHNRLYWYRQTLGQGPEFLTYFQNEAQLEKSRLLSDRFSAERPKGSFSTLEIQRTEQGDSAMYLCASSFMLAGRDEQFFGPGTRLTVL.

V and J are TRBV4-1 and TRBJ2-1; D is undetermined. Germline V lookup: CDR1 MGHRA, CDR2 YSYEKL. The CDR3 is 16 residues long. With 1 base removed from V and 8 bases from J, the gap between germline ends came to 18 bases. For the CDR3, the DNA is TGCGCCAGCAGCCAAGGGCCATTGAACCTTGGGGATGAGCAGTTCTTC. It codes for CASSQGPLNLGDEQFF.